Sequencing of this T cell receptor (beta chain) was carried out in a study of molecular identifiers for immune sequencing clone quantification. Previously described methods and listed TCR primers were employed for the bulk TCR libraries. MiXCR, run by TCRdb on the PCR reads, gives a single entry per CDR3 protein. The data hold about 640,000 distinct CDR3 sequences, with just under 20% observed a single time. This clonotype has a handful of counts. The antigen is unknown. Study observations and caveats: Among around 1 million naive cells, as was reported, spiked Jurkat TCR RNA from one cell was detectable. Clones above 20 RNA copies contained over 98% of effector molecules but under 1% of naive ones.

The sequence derives from a human donor in good health. Some libraries in this study had Jurkat cell RNA spiked in. Specimen: naive CD8+ T cells from blood, with Jurkat cell RNA spiked in. Subset: FACS-sorted CD8+CD4-CCR7+CD45RA+ naive T cells.

CDR3 region: CASSPVDALYYNEQFF. As DNA, the CDR3 is TGTGCCAGCTCACCGGTCGACGCGCTATACTACAATGAGCAGTTCTTC. This chain connects TRBV18 to TRBJ2-1; no clear D. The V end lost 3 bases, the J end lost 3 bases, and 15 bases lay between the germline ends. CDR1 KGHSH and CDR2 LQKENI come from the germline V gene. The CDR3 length is 16 residues.